This T cell receptor (beta chain) came from a study of T cell responses to AZD1222 COVID-19 vaccine. On this clone itself: What it recognizes is unknown.

Whole-study findings and limits: An increase in Spike-specific TCR breadth and depth was observed after two AZD1222 doses. The study found vaccine-associated CD4 TCRs spanning spike, dominant at 160-218 and 743-854. At baseline, just a handful of AZD1222 recipients tested seropositive.

This CDR3 comprises 14 residues. Germline V CDR1 and CDR2: MNHEY, SVGAGI. The J segment lost 9 bases and the V segment lost 6 bases, leaving 14 bases of the junction unmatched. The protocol was immunoSEQ multiplex PCR, while the TCRdb copy is restricted to in-frame clones and leaves out a portion. The table lists about 180,000 clones, over 80% of them singletons, with roughly 4% in the top ten. Sequencing was performed on peripheral blood, taken 28 days after the second dose of the MenACWY control vaccine. The V and J genes are TRBV6-5 and TRBJ2-7; 7 nucleotides align to TRBD2. The clonotype comes from an adult who received the MenACWY meningococcal vaccine as a control. Here the CDR3 reads CASRYASGSTGQYF. CDR3 nucleotides: TGTGCCAGCAGGTACGCTAGCGGATCGACGGGGCAGTACTTC.